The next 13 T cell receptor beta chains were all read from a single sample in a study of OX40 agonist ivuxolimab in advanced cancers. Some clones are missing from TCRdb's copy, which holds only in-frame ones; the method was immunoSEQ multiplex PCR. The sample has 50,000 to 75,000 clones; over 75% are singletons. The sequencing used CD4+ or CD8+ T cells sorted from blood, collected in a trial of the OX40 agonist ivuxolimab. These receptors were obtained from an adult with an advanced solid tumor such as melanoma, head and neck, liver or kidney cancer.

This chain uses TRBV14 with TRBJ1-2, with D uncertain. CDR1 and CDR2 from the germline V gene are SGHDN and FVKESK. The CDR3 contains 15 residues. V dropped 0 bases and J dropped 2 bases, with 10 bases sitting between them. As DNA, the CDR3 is TGTGCCAGCAGCCAAGAGGTTCGGCAGAACTATGGCTACACCTTC. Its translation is CASSQEVRQNYGYTF.

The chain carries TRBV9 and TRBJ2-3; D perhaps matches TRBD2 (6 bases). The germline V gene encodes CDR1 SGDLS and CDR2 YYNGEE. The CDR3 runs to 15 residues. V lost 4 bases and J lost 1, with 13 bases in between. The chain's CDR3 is CASSPYSGGTDTQYF. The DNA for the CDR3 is TGTGCCAGCAGCCCTTATAGCGGAGGCACAGATACGCAGTATTTT.

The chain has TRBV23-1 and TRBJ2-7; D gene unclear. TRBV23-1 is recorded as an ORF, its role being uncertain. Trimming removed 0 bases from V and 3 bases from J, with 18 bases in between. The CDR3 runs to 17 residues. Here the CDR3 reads CASSQSLLYRSNYEQYF. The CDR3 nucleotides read TGCGCCAGCAGTCAATCTCTCCTTTATAGGAGCAACTACGAGCAGTACTTC.

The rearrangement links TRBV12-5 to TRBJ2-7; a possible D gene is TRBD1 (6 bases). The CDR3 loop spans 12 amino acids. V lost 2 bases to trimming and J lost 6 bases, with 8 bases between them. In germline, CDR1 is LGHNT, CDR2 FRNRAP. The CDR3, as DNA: TGTGCTAGTGGTTTGTCAGGGGCCGAGCAGTACTTC. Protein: CASGLSGAEQYF.

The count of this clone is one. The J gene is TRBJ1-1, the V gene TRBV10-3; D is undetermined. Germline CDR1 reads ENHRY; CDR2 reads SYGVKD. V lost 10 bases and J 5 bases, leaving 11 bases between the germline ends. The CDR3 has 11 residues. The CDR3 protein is CATSAGTEAFF. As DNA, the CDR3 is TGTGCCACCTCGGCCGGGACTGAAGCTTTCTTT.

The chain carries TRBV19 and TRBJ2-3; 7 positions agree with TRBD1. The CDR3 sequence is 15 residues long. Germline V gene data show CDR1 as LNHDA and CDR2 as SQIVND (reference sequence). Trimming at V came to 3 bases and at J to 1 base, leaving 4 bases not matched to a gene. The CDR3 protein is CASSMTGLGTDTQYF. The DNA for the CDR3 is TGTGCCAGTAGTATGACAGGGCTTGGCACAGATACGCAGTATTTT.

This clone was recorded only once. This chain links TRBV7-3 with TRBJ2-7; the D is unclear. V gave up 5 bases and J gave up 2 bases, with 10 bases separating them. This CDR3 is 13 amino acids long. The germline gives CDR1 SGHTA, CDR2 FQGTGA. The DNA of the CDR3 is TGTGCCAGCAGCGTTCTCCCCACCTACGAGCAGTACTTC. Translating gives CASSVLPTYEQYF.

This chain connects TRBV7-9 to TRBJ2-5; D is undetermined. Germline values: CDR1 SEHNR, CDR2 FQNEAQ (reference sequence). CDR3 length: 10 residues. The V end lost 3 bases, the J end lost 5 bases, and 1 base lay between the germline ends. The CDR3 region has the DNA TGTGCCAGCAGCTTGGAGACCCAGTACTTC. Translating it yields CASSLETQYF.

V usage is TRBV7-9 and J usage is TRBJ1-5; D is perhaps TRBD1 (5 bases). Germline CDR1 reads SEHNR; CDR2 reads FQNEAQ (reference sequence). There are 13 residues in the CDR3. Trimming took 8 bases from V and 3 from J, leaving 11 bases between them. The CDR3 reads CASSWGDNQPQHF. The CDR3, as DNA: TGTGCCAGCTCCTGGGGCGACAATCAGCCCCAGCATTTT.

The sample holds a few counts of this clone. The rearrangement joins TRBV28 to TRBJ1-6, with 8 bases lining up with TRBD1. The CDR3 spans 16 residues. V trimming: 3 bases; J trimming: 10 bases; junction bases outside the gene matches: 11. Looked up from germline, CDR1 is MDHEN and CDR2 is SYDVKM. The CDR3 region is CASSLGGRGRRSPLHF. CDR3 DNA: TGTGCCAGCAGTTTGGGAGGCAGGGGGCGTAGATCACCCCTCCACTTT.

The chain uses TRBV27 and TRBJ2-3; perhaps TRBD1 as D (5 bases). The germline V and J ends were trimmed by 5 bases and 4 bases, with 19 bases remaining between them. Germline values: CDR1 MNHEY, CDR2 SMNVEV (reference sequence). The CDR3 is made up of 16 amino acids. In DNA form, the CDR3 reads TGTGCCAGCAGTCTCATCAGGGCCGCCGACTCAGATACGCAGTATTTT. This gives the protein CASSLIRAADSDTQYF.

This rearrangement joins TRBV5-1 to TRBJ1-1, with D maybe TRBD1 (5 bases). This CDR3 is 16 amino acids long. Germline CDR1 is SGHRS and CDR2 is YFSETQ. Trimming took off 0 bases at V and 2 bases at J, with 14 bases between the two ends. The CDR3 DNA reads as TGCGCCAGCAGCTTGGCGTGGGCCGGGACCAACACTGAAGCTTTCTTT. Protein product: CASSLAWAGTNTEAFF.

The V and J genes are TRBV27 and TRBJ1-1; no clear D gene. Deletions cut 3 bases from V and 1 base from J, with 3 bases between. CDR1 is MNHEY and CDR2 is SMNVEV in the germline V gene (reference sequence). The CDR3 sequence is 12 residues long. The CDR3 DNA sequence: TGTGCCAGCAGTTTGGGGAACACTGAAGCTTTCTTT. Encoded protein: CASSLGNTEAFF.